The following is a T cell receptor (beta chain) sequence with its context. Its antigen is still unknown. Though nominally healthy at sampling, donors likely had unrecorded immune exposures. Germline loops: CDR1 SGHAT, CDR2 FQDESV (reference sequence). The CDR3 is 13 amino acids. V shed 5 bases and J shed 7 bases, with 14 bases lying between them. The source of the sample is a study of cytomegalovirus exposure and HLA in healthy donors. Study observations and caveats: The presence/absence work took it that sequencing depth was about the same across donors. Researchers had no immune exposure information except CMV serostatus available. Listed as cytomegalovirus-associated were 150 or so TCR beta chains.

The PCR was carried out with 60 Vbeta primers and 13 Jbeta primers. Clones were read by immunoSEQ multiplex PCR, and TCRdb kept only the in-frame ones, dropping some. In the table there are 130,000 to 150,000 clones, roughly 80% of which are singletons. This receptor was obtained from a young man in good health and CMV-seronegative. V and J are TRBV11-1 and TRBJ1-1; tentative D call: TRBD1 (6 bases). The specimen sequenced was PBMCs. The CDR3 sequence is CASSQNRAGEAFF. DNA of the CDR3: TGTGCCAGCAGCCAGAACAGGGCGGGTGAAGCTTTCTTT. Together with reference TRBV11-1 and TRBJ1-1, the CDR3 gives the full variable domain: EAEVAQSPRYKITEKSQAVAFWCDPISGHATLYWYRQILGQGPELLVQFQDESVVDDSQLPKDRFSAERLKGVDSTLKIQPAELGDSAMYLCASSQNRAGEAFFGQGTRLTVV.